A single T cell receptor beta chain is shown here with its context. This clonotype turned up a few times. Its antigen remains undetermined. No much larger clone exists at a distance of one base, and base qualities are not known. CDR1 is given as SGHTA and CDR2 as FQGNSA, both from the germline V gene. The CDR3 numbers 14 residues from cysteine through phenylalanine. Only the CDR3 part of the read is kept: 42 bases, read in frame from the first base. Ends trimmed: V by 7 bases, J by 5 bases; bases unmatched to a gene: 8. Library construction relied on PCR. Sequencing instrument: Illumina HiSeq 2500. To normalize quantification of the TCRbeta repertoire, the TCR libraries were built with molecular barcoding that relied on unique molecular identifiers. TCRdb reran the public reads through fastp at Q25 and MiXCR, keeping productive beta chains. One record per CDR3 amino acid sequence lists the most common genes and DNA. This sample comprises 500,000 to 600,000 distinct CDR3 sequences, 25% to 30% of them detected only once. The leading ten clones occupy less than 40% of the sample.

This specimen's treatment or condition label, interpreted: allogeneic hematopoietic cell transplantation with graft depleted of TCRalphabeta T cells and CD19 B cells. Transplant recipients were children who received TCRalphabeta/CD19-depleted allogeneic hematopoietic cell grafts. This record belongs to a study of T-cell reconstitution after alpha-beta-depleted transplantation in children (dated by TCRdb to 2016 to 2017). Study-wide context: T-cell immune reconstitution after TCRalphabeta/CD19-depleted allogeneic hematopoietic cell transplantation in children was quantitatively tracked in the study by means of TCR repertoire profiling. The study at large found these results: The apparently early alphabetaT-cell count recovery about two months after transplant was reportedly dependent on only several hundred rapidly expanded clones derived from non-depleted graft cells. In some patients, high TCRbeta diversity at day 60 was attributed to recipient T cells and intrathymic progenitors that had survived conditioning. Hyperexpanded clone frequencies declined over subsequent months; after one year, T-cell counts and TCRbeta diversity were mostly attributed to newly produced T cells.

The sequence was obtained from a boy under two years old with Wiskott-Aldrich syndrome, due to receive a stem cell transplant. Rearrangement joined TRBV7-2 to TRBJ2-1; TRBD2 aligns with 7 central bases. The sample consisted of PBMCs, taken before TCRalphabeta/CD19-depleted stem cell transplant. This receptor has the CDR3 CASTPGRAHNEQFF. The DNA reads TGTGCCAGCACCCCTGGGAGGGCTCACAATGAGCAGTTCTTC.